This T cell receptor (beta chain) was found in a study of Ad26.COV2.S vaccination and SARS-CoV-2 variants. Produced via immunoSEQ multiplex PCR; TCRdb's table is partial and in-frame only. Here the sample spans more than 300,000 clones, around 84% being singletons. Regarding treatment: approximately 18 received Ad26.COV2.S at low or high dose, single or two shots; 5 received placebo; per-sample allocation not given. Samples came from day 63 after the first vaccine or placebo injection. As regards this clone: Its antigen is not known.

General study findings and limits: Placebo recipients had lower spike-specific TCR breadth than vaccine recipients. Spike-specific responses of CD8+ and CD4+ T cells were reported to display substantial breadth after vaccination.

The CDR3 is 14 residues long. Looked up from germline, CDR1 is SNHLY and CDR2 is FYNNEI. Deletions cut 5 bases from V and 0 bases from J, with 5 bases between. Material: peripheral blood, obtained in a trial of Ad26.COV2.S vaccine versus placebo. V usage is TRBV2 and J usage is TRBJ2-6; D remains unclear. The clonotype originates from a person aged 18-60 years who received the Ad26.COV2.S COVID-19 vaccine or a placebo. CDR3 coding DNA: TGTGCCAGCAGTCCCTCCTCTGGGGCCAACGTCCTGACTTTC. This encodes CASSPSSGANVLTF.